These 24 T cell receptor beta chains were sequenced from one sample in a study of blood T cell repertoires in COVID-19. The protocol was immunoSEQ multiplex PCR, while the TCRdb copy is restricted to in-frame clones and leaves out a portion. This sample yields tens of thousands of clones, of which approximately 85% are seen a single time; under 3% belongs to the top ten. Sequencing was done on a sample of peripheral blood. These TCRs come from an elderly man with acute or convalescent COVID-19.

As regards this clone: One end of the junction fails to match germline, which may point to a read error. This rearrangement joins TRBV11-3 to TRBJ2-1; D perhaps matches TRBD1 (5 bases). The CDR3 contains 15 residues. Germline V lookup: CDR1 SGHNT, CDR2 YENEEA. In DNA form, the CDR3 reads TGTGCCAGCAGCGTAGACAGAGGATCCTACAATGAGCAGTTCTTC. Its protein is CASSVDRGSYNEQFF.

The chain employs TRBV10-2 and TRBJ2-7; D gene unclear. The germline gives CDR1 WSHSY, CDR2 SAAADI. The V gene lost 8 bases and the J gene lost 2 bases, with 13 bases spanning the gap. The CDR3 loop spans 13 amino acids. The CDR3 loop is CASSLGAAYEQYF. CDR3 nucleotide sequence: TGCGCCAGCTCTCTAGGCGCAGCCTACGAGCAGTACTTC.

The table lists this clone with a few counts. Other DNA sequences in the sample encode the same CDR3. CDR3 region: CASSLARTGRNEQFF. CDR3 coding DNA: TGTGCCAGCAGCTTAGCTAGGACAGGGCGGAATGAGCAGTTCTTC. The genes are TRBV7-8 and TRBJ2-1; 8 bases are shared with TRBD1. Per the germline V gene, CDR1 is SGHVS and CDR2 is FQNEAQ. V lost 0 bases to trimming and J lost 7 bases; unmatched junction nucleotides: 5. This CDR3 is built from 15 residues.

The chain joins TRBV19 to TRBJ2-5; 10 bases agree with TRBD2. Per the germline V gene, CDR1 is LNHDA and CDR2 is SQIVND (reference sequence). V lost 6 bases and J lost 7; bases outside the gene matches: 11. This CDR3 comprises 15 residues. CDR3 DNA: TGTGCCAGTAGGCGAGCTAGCGGGAGTAGGGGGACCCAGTACTTC. Protein: CASRRASGSRGTQYF.

V usage is TRBV15 and J usage is TRBJ1-4; TRBD1 is a possible D gene (6 bases). The germline CDR1 and CDR2 sequences are LNHNV and YYDKDF (reference sequence). With 3 bases removed from V and 7 bases from J, the gap between germline ends came to 15 bases. The CDR3 has 15 amino acids. The CDR3 here is CATSRGRGLVEKLFF. CDR3 bases: TGTGCCACCAGCAGGGGGCGGGGGCTGGTTGAAAAACTGTTTTTT.

This chain joins TRBV19 and TRBJ1-2, with 7 bases lining up with TRBD1. V lost 3 bases to trimming and J lost 2 bases; unmatched junction nucleotides: 6. The CDR3 consists of 15 residues. Germline CDR1 and CDR2: LNHDA and SQIVND (reference sequence). CDR3 nucleotides: TGTGCCAGTAGTATGATCACAGGGGCGAACTATGGCTACACCTTC. It yields the protein CASSMITGANYGYTF.

This rearrangement joins TRBV4-3 to TRBJ2-7; the D is unclear. CDR3 length equals 16 residues. Germline V gene lookup returns CDR1 LGHNA and CDR2 YSLEER. V lost 0 bases and J lost 2, with 14 bases in between. This CDR3 is CASSQEITVNAYEQYF. In DNA form, the CDR3 reads TGCGCCAGCAGCCAAGAGATCACAGTCAATGCCTACGAGCAGTACTTC.

This clone occurred once. A read error may produce the germline difference seen at one junction end. The gene calls are TRBV2 and TRBJ1-4, with 7 positions matching TRBD1. CDR1 is SNHLY and CDR2 is FYNNEI in the germline V gene. The CDR3 has 19 residues. The CDR3 nucleotides are TGTGCCAGCAGTCCCCAAGGGTGGACAGGAAGGACAACAAATGAAAAACTGTTTTTT. This codes for CASSPQGWTGRTTNEKLFF.

This clone was picked up one time. The gene calls are TRBV24-1 and TRBJ2-3; 9 bases are shared with TRBD1. V was clipped by 8 bases and J by 6 bases; unmatched bases: 11. The CDR3 is 15 amino acids. In germline, CDR1 is KGHDR, CDR2 SFDVKD. CDR3 DNA sequence: TGTGCCACCACTTCCACAGGGGGCGCGGGGGATACGCAGTATTTT. It specifies CATTSTGGAGDTQYF.

This chain uses TRBV6-5 with TRBJ2-5; perhaps TRBD1 as D (5 bases). Germline-derived CDR1 and CDR2 are MNHEY and SVGAGI. This CDR3 is built from 14 residues. V gave up 7 bases and J gave up 1 base, with 13 bases separating them. The CDR3 DNA is TGTGCCAGCATAGACAGATACTTCCAAGAGACCCAGTACTTC. Residues: CASIDRYFQETQYF.

This clone appeared once. This chain connects TRBV5-6 to TRBJ2-7, with D possibly TRBD2 on 6 matching bases. CDR1 and CDR2 from the germline V gene are SGHDT and YYEEEE. This CDR3 region has 18 residues. V dropped 0 bases and J dropped 6 bases, with 25 bases sitting between them. The CDR3 DNA reads as TGTGCCAGCAGCTTGGTGTCCCTAGCGACTATAGCCTTGGGCGAGCAGTACTTC. Protein: CASSLVSLATIALGEQYF.

The gene calls are TRBV18 and TRBJ1-3, with D perhaps matching TRBD1 (5 bases). Trimming left V 2 bases short and J 0 bases short, with 8 bases between. The CDR3 runs 15 residues. CDR1 is KGHSH, CDR2 LQKENI, per germline. This chain's CDR3 is CASSPWQGSGNTIYF. CDR3 DNA sequence: TGTGCCAGCTCACCATGGCAGGGCTCTGGAAACACCATATATTTT.

The chain employs TRBV30 and TRBJ2-1, with D unresolved. Between the trimmed V and J ends, which lost 4 bases and 5 bases, there was a span of 12 bases. The CDR3 contains 13 residues. CDR1 and CDR2 (germline): GTSNPN, SVGIG (reference sequence). The CDR3 spells CAWNSGSNNEQFF. The DNA of the CDR3 is TGTGCCTGGAATTCGGGTTCCAACAATGAGCAGTTCTTC.

The rearrangement uses TRBV6-5 and TRBJ2-7, with 9 positions matching TRBD1. The germline V gene has CDR1 MNHEY and CDR2 SVGAGI. V gave up 8 bases and J gave up 2 bases; unmatched junction bases: 7. This CDR3 has 14 amino acids. Written as DNA, the CDR3 is TGTGCCAGCGGATACAGGGGGCGGGCCTACGAGCAGTACTTC. Encoded protein: CASGYRGRAYEQYF.

The chain employs TRBV19 and TRBJ1-5; D unclear. The CDR3 has 13 residues. Germline assignment: CDR1 LNHDA and CDR2 SQIVND (reference sequence). V gave up 5 bases and J gave up 6 bases, with 11 bases separating them. This CDR3 is CASSAGYGQPQHF. The CDR3 DNA reads TGTGCCAGTAGTGCGGGGTACGGTCAGCCCCAGCATTTT.

The rearrangement links TRBV9 to TRBJ2-2, with D possibly matching TRBD2 (5 bases). The germline gives CDR1 SGDLS, CDR2 YYNGEE. Trimming cost V 4 bases and J 7 bases, with 8 bases left between them. The CDR3 has 12 amino acids. The CDR3 nucleotides are TGTGCCAGCAGCCCGGAGGTCGGGGAGCTGTTTTTT. Its protein is CASSPEVGELFF.

This clone has just a few counts. The chain is built from TRBV5-6 and TRBJ1-1; D might be TRBD1 (6 bases). CDR1 and CDR2 from the germline V gene are SGHDT and YYEEEE. This CDR3 is 16 amino acids long. The V end was cut by 4 bases, the J end by 1 base, with 17 bases between. CDR3 DNA sequence: TGTGCCAGCAGCCGGGAGGGGGTACTTACGAACACTGAAGCTTTCTTT. This translates into CASSREGVLTNTEAFF.

The chain carries TRBV7-2 and TRBJ1-2; no definite D call. V shed 1 base and J shed 1 base, with 4 bases lying between them. Germline CDR1 SGHTA, CDR2 FQGNSA. This CDR3 spans 13 amino acids. The CDR3 sequence is CASSLGHNYGYTF. The CDR3 region has the DNA TGTGCCAGCAGCTTAGGACATAACTATGGCTACACCTTC.

The V call is TRBV29-1, the J call TRBJ1-1, with 9 bases that match TRBD1. In germline, CDR1 is SQVTM, CDR2 ANQGSEA. J lost 6 bases, V lost 7 bases, and 9 bases had no gene match. The CDR3 has 13 residues. CDR3 amino acids: CSAVGQGMAEAFF. The CDR3 DNA reads as TGCAGCGCAGTGGGACAGGGTATGGCTGAAGCTTTCTTT.

The chain uses TRBV24-1 and TRBJ1-5; 8 bases line up with TRBD1. The CDR3 contains 15 residues. The germline CDR1 and CDR2 sequences are KGHDR and SFDVKD. V shed 2 bases, J shed 10 bases, and the junction held 9 bases outside the gene matches. CDR3 DNA sequence: TGTGCCACCAGTGATTCTAAAACAGGGGGACCCCCCCAGCATTTT. Residues: CATSDSKTGGPPQHF.

The V gene is TRBV5-8, the J gene TRBJ1-4, with TRBD1 matching 7 bases. The CDR3 covers 15 residues. V shed 3 bases and J 10 bases; nucleotides not matched to a gene: 12. Germline V gene sequence: CDR1 SGHTS, CDR2 YDEGEE. The CDR3 coding sequence is TGTGCCAGCAGCTCAGGACAGGCAGGTGTGGGAAAACTGTTTTTT. Amino acids: CASSSGQAGVGKLFF.

The CDR3 sequence: CAWSALSSGRITYEQYF. Here the CDR3 DNA reads TGTGCCTGGAGTGCTTTGTCTAGCGGGAGGATTACCTACGAGCAGTACTTC. The V and J genes are TRBV30 and TRBJ2-7; the match to TRBD2 covers 11 bases. This CDR3 region has 17 residues. Germline loops: CDR1 GTSNPN, CDR2 SVGIG (reference sequence). Trimming cost V 1 base and J 2 bases; bases outside gene matches: 10.

The genes are TRBV11-2 and TRBJ2-1; 7 bases agree with TRBD2. The CDR3 extends over 15 amino acids. The germline V gene has CDR1 SGHAT and CDR2 FQNNGV. V lost 5 bases to trimming and J lost 4 bases; unmatched junction nucleotides: 8. CDR3 residues: CASSPRRGGYNEQFF. The CDR3 DNA reads as TGTGCCAGCAGCCCACGAAGGGGAGGGTACAATGAGCAGTTCTTC.

V is TRBV5-1 and J is TRBJ2-1, with TRBD2 identical over 11 bases. V gave up 1 base and J gave up 2 bases; unmatched junction bases: 2. Germline CDR1 reads SGHRS; CDR2 reads YFSETQ. This CDR3 contains 16 residues. The CDR3 sequence: CASSLLLAGAYNEQFF. The CDR3 region has the DNA TGCGCCAGCAGCTTGTTACTAGCGGGAGCCTACAATGAGCAGTTCTTC.